A single sample is the source of the 9 T cell receptor beta chains below, sequenced in a study of T cells in Graves' hyperthyroidism and ophthalmopathy. RNA transcripts were the template for amplifying TCR beta CDR3 regions. HTBI primers were employed in a first-round RT-PCR of the TCR CDR3. Each CDR3 protein is one row after TCRdb ran MiXCR on the multiplex PCR reads. The profile shows hundreds of thousands of distinct CDR3 sequences, roughly 15% of them singletons. Material: blood. Receptors originate from a middle-aged woman with Graves' ophthalmopathy.

This clonotype was seen repeatedly, ten times or more. V and J are TRBV6-1 and TRBJ2-7; TRBD2 agrees at 9 bases. Germline V CDR1 and CDR2: MNHNS, SASEGT. This CDR3 has 14 amino acids. V was pared by 7 bases and J by 7 bases, with 11 bases of the junction left unmatched. The DNA for the CDR3 is TGTGCCAGCACCATGGGACTAGCAAACGATGAGCAGTACTTC. Its protein product is CASTMGLANDEQYF.

This clonotype appeared many times. This chain links TRBV27 with TRBJ2-7; 13 bases are a match to TRBD2. The V segment lost 2 bases and the J segment 4 bases; nucleotides outside the gene matches: 5. Germline V gives CDR1 MNHEY, CDR2 SMNVEV (reference sequence). This CDR3 is 16 amino acids long. CDR3 sequence: CASSLGTSGMGYEQYF. In DNA, the CDR3 is TGTGCCAGCAGTTTAGGGACTAGCGGGATGGGTTACGAGCAGTACTTC.

This clonotype was counted many times. The rearrangement links TRBV5-1 to TRBJ2-5; D perhaps matches TRBD1 (6 bases). Germline values: CDR1 SGHRS, CDR2 YFSETQ. Trimming left V 4 bases short and J 6 bases short, with 19 bases between. The CDR3 has 15 amino acids. The CDR3 spells CASSPQIHREQTQYF. The CDR3 DNA is TGCGCCAGCAGCCCACAGATCCACAGGGAACAGACCCAGTACTTC. Filled out from reference TRBV5-1 and TRBJ2-5, the complete variable domain reads KAGVTQTPRYLIKTRGQQVTLSCSPISGHRSVSWYQQTPGQGLQFLFEYFSETQRNKGNFPGRFSGRQFSNSRSEMNVSTLELGDSALYLCASSPQIHREQTQYFGPGTRLLVL.

This clonotype was seen at least ten times. This sequence joins TRBV5-1 and TRBJ2-1, with unresolved D. The CDR3 extends over 12 amino acids. Germline values: CDR1 SGHRS, CDR2 YFSETQ. V lost 2 bases and J lost 4, with 4 bases in between. In DNA form, the CDR3 reads TGCGCCAGCAGCTTCCAGTACAATGAGCAGTTCTTC. This translates into CASSFQYNEQFF.

This clonotype showed up just a few times. V and J are TRBV29-1 and TRBJ2-2; 9 bases match TRBD2. With 4 bases clipped from V and 3 bases from J, the junction kept 9 bases outside the gene matches. CDR3 size: 16 residues. Germline V gives CDR1 SQVTM, CDR2 ANQGSEA. The CDR3 bases are TGCAGCGTTGTGGGGCGGGAGGGCCGGGACACCGGGGAGCTGTTTTTT. This sequence encodes CSVVGREGRDTGELFF.

This clonotype has at least ten counts. This chain joins TRBV7-3 and TRBJ2-3; D gene uncertain. V lost 1 base and J lost 5, with 13 bases in between. The V gene's germline CDR1 is SGHTA and CDR2 FQGTGA. The CDR3 sequence is 15 residues long. The CDR3 protein is CASSLSGQAGDTQYF. CDR3 sequence (DNA): TGTGCCAGCAGCTTAAGTGGGCAGGCTGGAGATACGCAGTATTTT.

This clonotype was picked up many times. V usage is TRBV20-1 and J usage is TRBJ2-5, with D perhaps TRBD1 or TRBD2 (7 bases each). V lost 4 bases and J lost 6, with 27 bases in between. Germline assignment: CDR1 DFQATT and CDR2 SNEGSKA (reference sequence). The CDR3 runs to 17 residues. DNA of the CDR3: TGCAGTGCTACAGGGGGAGGGCCGGGGTCTATCCTACAGACCCAGTACTTC. This gives the protein CSATGGGPGSILQTQYF.

V and J are TRBV24-1 and TRBJ2-3; 10 bases are shared with TRBD1. The CDR3 runs to 15 residues. After removal of 4 bases from V and 4 bases from J, the junction contained 4 bases not matched to a gene. Germline V gene sequence: CDR1 KGHDR, CDR2 SFDVKD. CDR3 in DNA: TGTGCCACCAGTGAGGGGACAGGGGACGCAGATACGCAGTATTTT. Its protein product is CATSEGTGDADTQYF.

This clonotype was found many times. The V call is TRBV7-9, the J call TRBJ1-2, with D maybe TRBD1 (6 bases). Per the germline V gene, CDR1 is SEHNR and CDR2 is FQNEAQ (reference sequence). Deletions cut 5 bases from V and 4 bases from J, with 14 bases between. The CDR3 totals 14 residues. DNA of the CDR3: TGTGCCAGCAGCCTCCCTTTGGACAGCTATGGCTACACCTTC. Encoded protein: CASSLPLDSYGYTF.